This TCR beta chain was profiled in a study of blood T cell repertoires in COVID-19. The overall study: Material from acute and convalescent COVID-19 was sourced from the United States, Italy and Spain. In each case, the material was cDNA or gDNA derived from T cells, B-cell-depleted T cells, or PBMCs.

Authors' data handling: Nucleated cell number was recorded as an estimate derived from reference gene primer amplification. TCRdb's copy holds only in-frame clones and misses some; the assay was immunoSEQ multiplex PCR. D and trimming were read from the DNA, whereas the V and J calls and clone size are those reported in that table. The table includes 75,000 to 100,000 clones, around 85% detected once. Germline loops: CDR1 GTSNPN, CDR2 SVGIG (reference sequence). The V and J ends lost 2 bases and 8 bases, in that order; junction bases with no gene match: 7. CDR3 length: 13 amino acids. The origin of this receptor is a man between 60 and 75 years old with acute or convalescent COVID-19. The V gene is TRBV30, the J gene TRBJ1-2; 8 nucleotides match TRBD1. The specimen sequenced was peripheral blood. CDR3 in DNA: TGTGCCTGGAGTTATCCGGGACAGGCGGGCTACACCTTC. This encodes CAWSYPGQAGYTF.